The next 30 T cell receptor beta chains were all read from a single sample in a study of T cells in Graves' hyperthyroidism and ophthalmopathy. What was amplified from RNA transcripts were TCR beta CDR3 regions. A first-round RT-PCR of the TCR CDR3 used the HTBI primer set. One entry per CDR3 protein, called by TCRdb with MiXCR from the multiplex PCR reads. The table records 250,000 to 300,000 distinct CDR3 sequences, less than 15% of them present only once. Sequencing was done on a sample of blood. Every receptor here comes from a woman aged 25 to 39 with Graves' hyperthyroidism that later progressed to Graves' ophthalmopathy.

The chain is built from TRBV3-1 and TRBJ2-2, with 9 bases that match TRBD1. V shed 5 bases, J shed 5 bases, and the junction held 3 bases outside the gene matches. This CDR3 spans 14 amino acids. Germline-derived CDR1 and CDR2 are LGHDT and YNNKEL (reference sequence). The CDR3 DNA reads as TGTGCCAGCAGCTATGGGACAGGGACCGGGGAGCTGTTTTTT. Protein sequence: CASSYGTGTGELFF.

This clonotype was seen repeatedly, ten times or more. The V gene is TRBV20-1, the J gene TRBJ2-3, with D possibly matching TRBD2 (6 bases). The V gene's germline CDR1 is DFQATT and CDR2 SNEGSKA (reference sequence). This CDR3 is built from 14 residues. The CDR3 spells CTPVRGSAVDTQYF. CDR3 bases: TGCACTCCCGTCCGGGGGTCCGCCGTGGATACGCAGTATTTT.

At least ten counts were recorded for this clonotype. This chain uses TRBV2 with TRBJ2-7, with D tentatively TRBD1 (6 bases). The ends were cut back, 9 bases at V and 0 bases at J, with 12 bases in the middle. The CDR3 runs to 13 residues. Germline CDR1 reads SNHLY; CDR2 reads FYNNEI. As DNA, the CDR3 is TGTGCCAGTAGCAAACAGGGCTCCTACGAGCAGTACTTC. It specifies CASSKQGSYEQYF.

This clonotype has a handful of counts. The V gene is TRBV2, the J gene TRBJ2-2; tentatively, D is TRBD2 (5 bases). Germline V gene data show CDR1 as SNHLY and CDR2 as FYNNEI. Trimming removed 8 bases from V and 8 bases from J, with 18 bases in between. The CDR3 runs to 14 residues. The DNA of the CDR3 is TGTGCCAGCGTCGACCGGGGAAGAGAGGGGGAGCTGTTTTTT. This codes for CASVDRGREGELFF. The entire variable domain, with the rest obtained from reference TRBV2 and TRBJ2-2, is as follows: EPEVTQTPSHQVTQMGQEVILRCVPISNHLYFYWYRQILGQKVEFLVSFYNNEISEKSEIFDDQFSVERPDGSNFTLKIRSTKLEDSAMYFCASVDRGREGELFFGEGSRLTVL.

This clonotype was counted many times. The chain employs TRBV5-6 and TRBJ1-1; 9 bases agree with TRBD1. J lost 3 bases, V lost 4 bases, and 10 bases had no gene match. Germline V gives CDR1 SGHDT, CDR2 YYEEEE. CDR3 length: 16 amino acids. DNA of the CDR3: TGTGCCAGCAGCGTGGATACAGGGGGCTGGGACACTGAAGCTTTCTTT. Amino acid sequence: CASSVDTGGWDTEAFF.

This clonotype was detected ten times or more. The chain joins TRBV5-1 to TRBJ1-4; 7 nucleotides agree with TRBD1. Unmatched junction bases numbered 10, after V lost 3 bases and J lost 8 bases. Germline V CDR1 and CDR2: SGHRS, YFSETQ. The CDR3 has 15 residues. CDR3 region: CASSSEGARDEKLFF. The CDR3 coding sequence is TGCGCCAGCAGCTCCGAGGGGGCTAGAGACGAAAAACTGTTTTTT.

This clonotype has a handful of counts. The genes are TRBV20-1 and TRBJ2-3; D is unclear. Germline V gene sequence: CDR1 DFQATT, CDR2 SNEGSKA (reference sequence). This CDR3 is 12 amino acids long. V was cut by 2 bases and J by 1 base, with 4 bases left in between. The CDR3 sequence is CSARTRTDTQYF. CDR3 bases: TGCAGTGCTAGAACCCGCACAGATACGCAGTATTTT.

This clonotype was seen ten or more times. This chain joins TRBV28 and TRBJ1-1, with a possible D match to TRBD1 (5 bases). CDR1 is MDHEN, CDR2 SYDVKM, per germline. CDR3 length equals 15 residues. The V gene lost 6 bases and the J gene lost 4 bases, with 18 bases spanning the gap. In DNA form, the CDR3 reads TGTGCCAGCAGATCAGGGCGCCCGGGCGTCACTGAAGCTTTCTTT. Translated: CASRSGRPGVTEAFF.

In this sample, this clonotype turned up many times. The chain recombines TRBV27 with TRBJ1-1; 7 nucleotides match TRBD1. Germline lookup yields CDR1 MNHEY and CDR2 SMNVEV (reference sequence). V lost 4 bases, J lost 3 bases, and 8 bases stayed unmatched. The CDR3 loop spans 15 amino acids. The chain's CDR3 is CASSSLQGLDTEAFF. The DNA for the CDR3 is TGTGCCAGCAGTTCTCTACAGGGGTTGGACACTGAAGCTTTCTTT.

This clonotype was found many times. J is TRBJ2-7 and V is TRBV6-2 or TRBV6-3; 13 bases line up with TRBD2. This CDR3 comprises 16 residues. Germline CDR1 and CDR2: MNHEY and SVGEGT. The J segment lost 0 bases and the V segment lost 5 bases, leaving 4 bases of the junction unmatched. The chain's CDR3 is CASSDGLAGASYEQYF. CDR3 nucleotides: TGTGCCAGCAGTGACGGACTAGCGGGGGCCTCCTACGAGCAGTACTTC.

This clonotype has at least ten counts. CDR3 sequence reads: CASSRQGNSNQPQHF. As DNA, the CDR3 is TGTGCCAGTAGTCGACAGGGGAATAGCAATCAGCCCCAGCATTTT. This chain connects TRBV19 to TRBJ1-5, with TRBD1 matching over 8 bases. Germline trimming cut 5 bases from V and 0 bases from J; bases unmatched to any gene: 3. Germline CDR1 is LNHDA and CDR2 is SQIVND (reference sequence). This CDR3 is built from 15 residues.

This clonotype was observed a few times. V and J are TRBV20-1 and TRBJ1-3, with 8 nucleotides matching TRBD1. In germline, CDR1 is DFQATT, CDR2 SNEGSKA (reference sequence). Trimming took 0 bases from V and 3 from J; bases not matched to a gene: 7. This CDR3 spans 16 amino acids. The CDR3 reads CSAREPQGAYGNTIYF. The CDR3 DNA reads TGCAGTGCTAGAGAGCCGCAGGGGGCTTATGGAAACACCATATATTTT.

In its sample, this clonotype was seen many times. The CDR3 coding sequence is TGTGCCAGCAGTCCGACCTACAATGAGCAGTTCTTC. This translates into CASSPTYNEQFF. The V call is TRBV28, the J call TRBJ2-1, with D unclear. The length of the CDR3 is 12 residues. Germline CDR1 reads MDHEN; CDR2 reads SYDVKM. V was cut by 5 bases and J by 2 bases, with 4 bases left in between. Filled out from reference TRBV28 and TRBJ2-1, the complete variable domain reads DVKVTQSSRYLVKRTGEKVFLECVQDMDHENMFWYRQDPGLGLRLIYFSYDVKMKEKGDIPEGYSVSREKKERFSLILESASTNQTSMYLCASSPTYNEQFFGPGTRLTVL.

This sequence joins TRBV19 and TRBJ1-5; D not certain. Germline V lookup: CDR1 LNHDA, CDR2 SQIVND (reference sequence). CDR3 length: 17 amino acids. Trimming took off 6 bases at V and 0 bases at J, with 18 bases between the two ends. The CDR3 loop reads CASSPPQVIYSNQPQHF. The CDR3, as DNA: TGTGCCAGTAGCCCCCCGCAGGTGATTTATAGCAATCAGCCCCAGCATTTT.

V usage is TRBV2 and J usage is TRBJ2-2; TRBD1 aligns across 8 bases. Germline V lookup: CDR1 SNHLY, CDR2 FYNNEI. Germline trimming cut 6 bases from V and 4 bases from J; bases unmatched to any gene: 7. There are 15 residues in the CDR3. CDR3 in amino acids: CASRTGTGLTGELFF. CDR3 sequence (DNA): TGTGCCAGCAGAACCGGGACAGGCCTCACCGGGGAGCTGTTTTTT.

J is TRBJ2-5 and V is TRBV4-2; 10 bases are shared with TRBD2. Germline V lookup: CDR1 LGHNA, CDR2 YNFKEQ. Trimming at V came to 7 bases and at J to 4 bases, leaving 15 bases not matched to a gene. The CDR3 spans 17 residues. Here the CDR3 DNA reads TGTGCCAGCACCCTAAGCGGGCTAGCGGGAGTGCCAGAGACCCAGTACTTC. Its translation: CASTLSGLAGVPETQYF.

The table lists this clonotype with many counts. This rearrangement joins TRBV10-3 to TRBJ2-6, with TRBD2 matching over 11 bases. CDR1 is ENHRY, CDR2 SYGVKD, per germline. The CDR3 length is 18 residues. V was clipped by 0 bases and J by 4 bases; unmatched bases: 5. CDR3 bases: TGTGCCATCAGTGAGTCGGATAGCGGGAGGGCCGGGGCCAACGTCCTGACTTTC. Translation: CAISESDSGRAGANVLTF.

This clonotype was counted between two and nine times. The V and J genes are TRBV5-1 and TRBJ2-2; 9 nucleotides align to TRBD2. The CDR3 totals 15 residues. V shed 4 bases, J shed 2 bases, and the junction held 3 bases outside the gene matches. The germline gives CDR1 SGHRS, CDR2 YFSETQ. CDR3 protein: CASSPTSGNTGELFF. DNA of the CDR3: TGCGCCAGCAGCCCGACTAGCGGAAACACCGGGGAGCTGTTTTTT.

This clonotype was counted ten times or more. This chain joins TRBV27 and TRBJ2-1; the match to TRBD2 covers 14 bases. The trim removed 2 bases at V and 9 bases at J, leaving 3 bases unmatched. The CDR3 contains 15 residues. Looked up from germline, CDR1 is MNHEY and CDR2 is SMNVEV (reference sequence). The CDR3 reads CASSLGGLAGVEQFF. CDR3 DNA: TGTGCCAGCAGTTTAGGGGGACTAGCGGGAGTTGAGCAGTTCTTC.

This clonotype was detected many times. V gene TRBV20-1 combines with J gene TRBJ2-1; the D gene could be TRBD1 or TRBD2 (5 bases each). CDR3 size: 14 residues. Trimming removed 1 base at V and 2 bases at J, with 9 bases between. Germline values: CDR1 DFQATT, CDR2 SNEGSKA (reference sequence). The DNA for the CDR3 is TGCAGTGCTAGAGTCGGGACGGCCTACAATGAGCAGTTCTTC. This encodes CSARVGTAYNEQFF.

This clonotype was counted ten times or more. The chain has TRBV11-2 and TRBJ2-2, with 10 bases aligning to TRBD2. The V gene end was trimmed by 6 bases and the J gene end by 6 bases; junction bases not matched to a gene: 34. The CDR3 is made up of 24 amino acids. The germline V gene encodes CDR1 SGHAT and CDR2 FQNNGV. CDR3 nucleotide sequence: TGTGCCAGCAGAGACCCTAAGGAGTTTTTAGCGGGAGGCAGGATCTTAGGTTCGGCCGGGGAGCTGTTTTTT. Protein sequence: CASRDPKEFLAGGRILGSAGELFF. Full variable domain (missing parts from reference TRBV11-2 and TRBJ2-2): EAGVAQSPRYKIIEKRQSVAFWCNPISGHATLYWYQQILGQGPKLLIQFQNNGVVDDSQLPKDRFSAERLKGVDSTLKIQPAKLEDSAVYLCASRDPKEFLAGGRILGSAGELFFGEGSRLTVL.

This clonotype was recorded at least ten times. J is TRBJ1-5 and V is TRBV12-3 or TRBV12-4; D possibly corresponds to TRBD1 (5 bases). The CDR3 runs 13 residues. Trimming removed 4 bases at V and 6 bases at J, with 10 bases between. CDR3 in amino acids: CASSSGLAQPQHF. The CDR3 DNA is TGTGCCAGCAGTTCAGGGCTGGCTCAGCCCCAGCATTTT.

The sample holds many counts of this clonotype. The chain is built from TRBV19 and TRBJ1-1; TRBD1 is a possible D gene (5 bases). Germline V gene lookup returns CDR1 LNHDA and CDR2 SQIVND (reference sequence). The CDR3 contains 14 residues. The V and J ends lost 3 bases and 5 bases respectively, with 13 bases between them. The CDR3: CASSIAGFNTEAFF. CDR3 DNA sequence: TGTGCCAGTAGTATTGCAGGGTTTAATACTGAAGCTTTCTTT.

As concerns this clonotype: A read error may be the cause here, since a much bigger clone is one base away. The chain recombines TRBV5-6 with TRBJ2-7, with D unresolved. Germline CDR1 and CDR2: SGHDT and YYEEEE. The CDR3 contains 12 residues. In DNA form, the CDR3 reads TGTACCAGCAGCTTGTTAGGGTTCGAGCAGTACTTC. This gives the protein CTSSLLGFEQYF.

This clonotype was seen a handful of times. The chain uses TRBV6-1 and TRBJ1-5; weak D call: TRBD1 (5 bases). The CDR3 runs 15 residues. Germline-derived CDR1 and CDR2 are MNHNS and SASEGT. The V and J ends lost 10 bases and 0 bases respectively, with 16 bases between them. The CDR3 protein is CATTPTEYSNQPQHF. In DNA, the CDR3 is TGTGCCACCACTCCGACAGAGTATAGCAATCAGCCCCAGCATTTT.

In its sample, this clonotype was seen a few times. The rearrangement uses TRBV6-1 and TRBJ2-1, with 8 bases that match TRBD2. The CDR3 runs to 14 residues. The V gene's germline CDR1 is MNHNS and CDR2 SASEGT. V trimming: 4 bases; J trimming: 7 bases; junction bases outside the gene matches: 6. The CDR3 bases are TGTGCCAGCAGTGGGACTAGCTATATGAATGAGCAGTTCTTC. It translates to CASSGTSYMNEQFF.

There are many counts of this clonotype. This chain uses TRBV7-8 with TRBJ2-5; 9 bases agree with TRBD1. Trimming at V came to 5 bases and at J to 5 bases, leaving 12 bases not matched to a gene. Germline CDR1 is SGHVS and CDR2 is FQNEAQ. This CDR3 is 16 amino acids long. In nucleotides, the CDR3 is TGTGCCAGCAGCCGACGACAGGGGGGACCTCCTGAGACCCAGTACTTC. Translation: CASSRRQGGPPETQYF.

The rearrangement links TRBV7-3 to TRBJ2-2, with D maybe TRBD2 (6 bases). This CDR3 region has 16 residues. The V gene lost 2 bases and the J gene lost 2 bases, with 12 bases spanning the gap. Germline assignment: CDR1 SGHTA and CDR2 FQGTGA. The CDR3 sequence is CASSLGISGNTGELFF. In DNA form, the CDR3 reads TGTGCCAGCAGCTTAGGCATTAGCGGCAACACCGGGGAGCTGTTTTTT. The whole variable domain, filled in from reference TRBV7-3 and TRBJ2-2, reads GAGVSQTPSNKVTEKGKYVELRCDPISGHTALYWYRQSLGQGPEFLIYFQGTGAADDSGLPNDRFFAVRPEGSVSTLKIQRTERGDSAVYLCASSLGISGNTGELFFGEGSRLTVL.

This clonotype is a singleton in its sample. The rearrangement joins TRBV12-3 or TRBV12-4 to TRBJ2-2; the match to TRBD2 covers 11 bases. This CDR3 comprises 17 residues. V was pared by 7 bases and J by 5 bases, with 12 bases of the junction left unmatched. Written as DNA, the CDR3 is TGTGCCAGCACCCCGGGACTAGCGGCCCGAGAGACCGGGGAGCTGTTTTTT. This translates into CASTPGLAARETGELFF.

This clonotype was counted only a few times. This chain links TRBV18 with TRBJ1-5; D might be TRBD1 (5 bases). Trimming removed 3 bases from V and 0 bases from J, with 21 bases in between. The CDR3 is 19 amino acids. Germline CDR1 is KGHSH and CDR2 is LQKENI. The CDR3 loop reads CASSPPRQKGFLSNQPQHF. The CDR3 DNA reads TGTGCCAGCTCACCCCCTCGACAGAAGGGATTTCTTAGCAATCAGCCCCAGCATTTT.